This TCR beta chain was documented in a study of shared clonotypes between healthy human individuals. V shed 0 bases and J shed 8 bases, with 13 bases lying between them. Germline V CDR1 and CDR2: MNHEY, SVGAGI. CDR3 length: 14 residues. Everyone who donated was a Caucasian adult who lived in Nashville, Tennessee. Produced via immunoSEQ multiplex PCR; TCRdb's table is partial and in-frame only. Found here are about 1 million clones, approximately 70% of them singletons; the top ten hold roughly 1.5%. This TCR was recovered from a man aged 18 to 35 in good health. The chain links TRBV6-5 to TRBJ1-2; D not certain. Sequenced material: memory CD4+ T cells sorted from blood. Specified subset: CD45RA-negative fraction. CDR3 sequence: CASSYSAVSFGYTF. The CDR3 DNA is TGTGCCAGCAGTTACTCGGCCGTATCTTTCGGCTACACCTTC.